A selection of T cell receptor beta chains follows, all from one sample in a study of blood T cell repertoires in COVID-19. Libraries were prepared by immunoSEQ multiplex PCR; TCRdb keeps only in-frame clonotypes and omits some of them. The sample lists 200,000 to 300,000 clones, around 87% occurring once. Input material: peripheral blood. Every receptor here comes from a woman in her fifties or sixties with COVID-19, enrolled during active disease. The CDR3 runs from the conserved cysteine through the conserved F or W. A D gene is named only where the DNA matches it firmly. Clone size is stated in some rows and not others, as once, few, many or a class when expanded.

j_gene | v_gene | d_gene | abundance | CDR3aa | CDR3nt
TRBJ1-2 | TRBV19 | - | - | CASSIAGGERRYTF | TGTGCCAGTAGTATAGCAGGAGGGGAGCGTCGCTACACCTTC
TRBJ1-5 | TRBV4-1 | TRBD1 | - | CASSQRTGGPQPQHF | TGCGCCAGCAGCCAACGGACAGGGGGGCCCCAGCCCCAGCATTTT
TRBJ2-5 | TRBV4-2 | - | - | CASSQVQLAGTQYF | TGTGCCAGCAGCCAAGTTCAACTAGCAGGGACCCAGTACTTC
TRBJ2-7 | TRBV6-1 | TRBD1 | - | CASSEVSAGGAFEQYF | TGTGCCAGCAGTGAAGTATCGGCAGGGGGCGCGTTCGAGCAGTACTTC
TRBJ1-1 | TRBV2 | TRBD1 | - | CASTAGHSGGTEAFF | TGTGCCAGCACCGCCGGGCACTCAGGGGGAACTGAAGCTTTCTTT
TRBJ1-6 | TRBV5-1 | - | - | CASSPARRASPLHF | TGCGCCAGCAGCCCGGCTAGGAGAGCTTCACCCCTCCACTTT
TRBJ1-5 | TRBV7-8 | - | - | CASSLAPGRGEPQHF | TGTGCCAGCAGCTTAGCGCCCGGGCGGGGGGAGCCCCAGCATTTT
TRBJ1-2 | TRBV7-9 | - | - | CASSLGTRNYGYTF | TGTGCCAGCAGCTTAGGGACAAGGAACTATGGCTACACCTTC
TRBJ1-3 | TRBV5-4 | - | few | CASSRDISSGNTIYF | TGTGCCAGCAGCCGTGACATCAGCTCTGGAAACACCATATATTTT
TRBJ1-2 | TRBV12-5 | - | - | CASGLDRELGGYTF | TGTGCTAGTGGTTTGGACAGGGAGCTGGGCGGCTACACCTTC
TRBJ1-1 | TRBV5-1 | - | - | CASSRGGSEAFF | TGCGCCAGCAGCCGGGGGGGCAGTGAAGCTTTCTTT
TRBJ2-1 | TRBV5-5 | - | - | CASRTAGSSSYNEQFF | TGTGCCAGCAGAACCGCGGGCTCGAGCTCCTACAATGAGCAGTTCTTC
TRBJ2-7 | TRBV20-1 | TRBD1 | - | CSASGGYEQYF | TGCAGTGCTTCAGGGGGCTACGAGCAGTACTTC
TRBJ2-2 | TRBV10-1 | TRBD1 | - | CASSDPGTVNTGELFF | TGCGCCAGCAGTGACCCCGGGACAGTGAACACCGGGGAGCTGTTTTTT
TRBJ1-1 | TRBV28 | TRBD1 | - | CASKLQGVVVRVTEAFF | TGTGCCAGCAAACTCCAGGGGGTTGTTGTCCGTGTCACTGAAGCTTTCTTT
TRBJ2-5 | TRBV2 | TRBD2 | once | CASSQTSGRWGTQYF | TGTGCCAGCAGTCAGACTAGCGGGAGGTGGGGGACCCAGTACTTC
TRBJ2-1 | TRBV10-3 | TRBD2 | - | CAIRPGLAGGNNEQFF | TGTGCCATCAGACCGGGACTAGCGGGAGGAAACAATGAGCAGTTCTTC
TRBJ1-5 | TRBV27 | - | few | CASSLAFGGVQPQHF | TGTGCCAGCAGTTTAGCGTTCGGGGGAGTTCAGCCCCAGCATTTT
TRBJ1-1 | TRBV9 | TRBD1 | - | CASSAPGQGARGTEAFF | TGTGCCAGCAGCGCCCCGGGACAGGGGGCACGGGGGACTGAAGCTTTCTTT
TRBJ2-1 | TRBV6-5 | - | - | CASSYSRGYNEQFF | TGTGCCAGCAGTTACTCGAGGGGGTACAATGAGCAGTTCTTC
TRBJ1-1 | TRBV19 | - | - | CASSPMQNTEAFF | TGTGCCAGTAGTCCTATGCAGAACACTGAAGCTTTCTTT
TRBJ2-3 | TRBV19 | - | - | CATALAAADTQYF | TGTGCCACGGCCCTCGCGGCGGCAGATACGCAGTATTTT
TRBJ1-2 | TRBV15 | - | - | CATSRDWADYGYTF | TGTGCCACCAGCAGAGATTGGGCAGACTATGGCTACACCTTC
TRBJ1-3 | TRBV11-3 | - | - | CASSLGVTGNTIYF | TGTGCCAGCAGCTTAGGAGTGACTGGAAACACCATATATTTT
TRBJ1-5 | TRBV6-5 | - | - | CASSYGRAQPQHF | TGTGCCAGCAGTTATGGCAGGGCACAGCCCCAGCATTTT
TRBJ2-7 | TRBV30 | - | - | CAWSVREDYEQYF | TGTGCCTGGAGTGTACGAGAAGACTACGAGCAGTACTTC
TRBJ1-2 | TRBV6-1 | - | - | CASSESGRDYGYTF | TGTGCCAGCAGTGAATCGGGGAGGGACTATGGCTACACCTTC
TRBJ2-1 | TRBV11-1 | TRBD2 | - | CASSPSGRAYNEQFF | TGTGCCAGCAGCCCAAGCGGGAGAGCGTACAATGAGCAGTTCTTC
TRBJ2-7 | TRBV28 | TRBD2 | - | CASRSYKGLAGAGQYF | TGTGCCAGCAGATCATACAAAGGACTAGCGGGAGCCGGGCAGTACTTC
TRBJ1-3 | TRBV3-1/TRBV3-2 | - | - | CASSGRSNLGNTIYF | TGTGCCAGCAGCGGCCGCTCAAACCTTGGAAACACCATATATTTT
TRBJ2-1 | TRBV3-1/TRBV3-2 | - | - | CASSQGRGLLVGNNEQFF | TGTGCCAGCAGCCAAGGCAGGGGACTACTAGTTGGCAACAATGAGCAGTTCTTC
TRBJ2-1 | TRBV7-6 | TRBD2 | once | CASSASGRSYNEQFF | TGTGCCAGCAGCGCTAGCGGGAGATCCTACAATGAGCAGTTCTTC
TRBJ2-7 | TRBV6-5 | TRBD1 | - | CASRPGTATYEQYF | TGTGCCAGCAGGCCCGGGACAGCTACCTACGAGCAGTACTTC
TRBJ2-1 | TRBV29-1 | - | - | CSPTRGPDEQFF | TGCAGTCCTACCAGGGGCCCCGATGAGCAGTTCTTC
TRBJ1-1 | TRBV18 | - | - | CASSPGLRGSTEAFF | TGTGCCAGCTCACCGGGCCTCCGGGGGAGCACTGAAGCTTTCTTT
TRBJ2-3 | TRBV29-1 | - | once | CSAMRSTSTDTQYF | TGCAGCGCGATGAGGTCCACTAGCACAGATACGCAGTATTTT
TRBJ2-5 | TRBV7-7 | - | - | CASSLGSGGAGQETQYF | TGTGCCAGCAGCTTAGGATCAGGTGGAGCGGGCCAAGAGACCCAGTACTTC
TRBJ2-1 | TRBV4-2 | - | few | CASSISLTGTASFF | TGTGCCAGCAGCATCAGCTTAACCGGGACTGCTTCGTTCTTC
TRBJ1-2 | TRBV24-1 | - | - | CATSAQNYGYTF | TGTGCCACCAGTGCACAGAACTATGGCTACACCTTC
TRBJ1-4 | TRBV28 | - | - | CASSFTGKLFF | TGTGCCAGCAGTTTCACAGGAAAACTGTTTTTT
TRBJ2-5 | TRBV6-2/TRBV6-3 | TRBD1 | - | CASSYGTGGWGKTQYF | TGTGCCAGCAGTTATGGGACAGGGGGCTGGGGAAAGACCCAGTACTTC
TRBJ1-6 | TRBV28 | TRBD1 | - | CASSLRTGGKSPLHF | TGTGCCAGCAGTCTTAGGACAGGGGGCAAATCACCCCTCCACTTT
TRBJ1-4 | TRBV6-5 | TRBD1 | - | CASKTTGVNEKLFF | TGTGCCAGCAAAACGACAGGGGTTAATGAAAAACTGTTTTTT
TRBJ1-2 | TRBV27 | - | - | CASTPHRSSLDGYTF | TGTGCCAGCACCCCCCACCGGAGCTCGCTTGATGGCTACACCTTC
TRBJ2-1 | TRBV30 | - | - | CAWSVQFRTYNEQFF | TGTGCCTGGAGTGTACAGTTCCGGACTTACAATGAGCAGTTCTTC
TRBJ2-3 | TRBV5-1 | TRBD2 | - | CASSLGSGKTDTQYF | TGCGCCAGCAGCTTGGGTAGCGGGAAGACAGATACGCAGTATTTT
TRBJ2-2 | TRBV5-1 | - | - | CASSDPSAPGTGELFF | TGCGCCAGCAGCGACCCTAGCGCCCCGGGCACCGGGGAGCTGTTTTTT
TRBJ1-1 | TRBV29-1 | TRBD1 | - | CSVVGGTGTTEAFF | TGCAGCGTTGTGGGAGGGACAGGGACCACTGAAGCTTTCTTT
TRBJ1-1 | TRBV4-1 | - | - | CASSQEWATEAFF | TGTGCCAGCAGCCAAGAGTGGGCCACTGAAGCTTTCTTT